Below, 16 T cell receptor beta chains from the same sample are listed, as sequenced in a study of regulatory T cells in long-lasting Graves disease. Time point noted: newly diagnosed GD, antithyroid drugs for less than 3 months. The authors made the TCR library using RNA they extracted from PBMCs. iRepertoire HTBI primers and Arm-PCR of CDR3 regions built TCR beta libraries. MiXCR was run by TCRdb on the multiplex PCR reads, yielding one entry per CDR3 protein. The sample consists of about half a million distinct CDR3 sequences, about 12% of them appearing once. These data were also reused for a study on T cells in Graves' hyperthyroidism and ophthalmopathy.

The starting material was peripheral blood mononuclear cells (PBMCs), obtained at new diagnosis, from a patient treated with antithyroid drugs. These receptors came from a woman aged 30 to 39 with Graves disease.

This clonotype appeared many times. The gene calls are TRBV20-1 and TRBJ2-7; 8 bases agree with TRBD1. The germline V gene has CDR1 DFQATT and CDR2 SNEGSKA (reference sequence). This CDR3 is built from 15 residues. With 0 bases clipped from V and 2 bases from J, the junction kept 6 bases outside the gene matches. For the CDR3, the DNA is TGCAGTGCTAGAGATCCAGGGGGCAGTCCCTACGAGCAGTACTTC. Protein sequence: CSARDPGGSPYEQYF.

This clonotype has ten or more counts. This rearrangement joins TRBV27 to TRBJ2-3, with a weak D call TRBD1 (6 bases). V lost 3 bases and J 2 bases, leaving 9 bases between the germline ends. The CDR3 length is 14 residues. The germline CDR1 and CDR2 sequences are MNHEY and SMNVEV (reference sequence). This CDR3 reads CASSFRQATDTQYF. The CDR3 nucleotides are TGTGCCAGCAGTTTCCGACAGGCCACAGATACGCAGTATTTT.

In its sample, this clonotype was seen a few times. The chain links TRBV9 to TRBJ1-3; D not certain. The CDR3 has 18 residues. CDR1 and CDR2 (germline): SGDLS, YYNGEE. Between the trimmed V and J ends, which lost 1 base and 7 bases, there was a span of 24 bases. The CDR3 nucleotides are TGTGCCAGCAGCGTATTAGCCCAGGTTTTGTCCGCGAGGAACACCATATATTTT. Amino acid sequence: CASSVLAQVLSARNTIYF.

This clonotype was observed at least ten times. V is TRBV19 and J is TRBJ1-6; TRBD1 might be the D (5 bases). There are 15 residues in the CDR3. V was cut by 9 bases and J by 6 bases, with 18 bases left in between. The germline V gene has CDR1 LNHDA and CDR2 SQIVND (reference sequence). The CDR3 DNA reads TGTGCCAGCCACGGGCAGGGACCTTTTAATTCACCCCTCCACTTT. It specifies CASHGQGPFNSPLHF.

The chain carries TRBV20-1 and TRBJ2-5, with TRBD2 matching over 9 bases. The CDR3 spans 15 residues. V gave up 2 bases and J gave up 4 bases; unmatched junction bases: 8. Germline V gene sequence: CDR1 DFQATT, CDR2 SNEGSKA (reference sequence). The CDR3, as DNA: TGCAGTGCTAGACCTAGCGGGGAGGGGGGAGAGACCCAGTACTTC. Amino acids: CSARPSGEGGETQYF.

This clonotype was counted ten times or more. J is TRBJ1-4 and V is TRBV20-1; TRBD1 aligns across 8 bases. CDR1 and CDR2 from the germline V gene are DFQATT and SNEGSKA (reference sequence). The CDR3 has 11 amino acids. V lost 3 bases to trimming and J lost 11 bases; unmatched junction nucleotides: 2. The DNA of the CDR3 is TGCAGTGCTAGCTACAGGGGGAAACTGTTTTTT. Protein product: CSASYRGKLFF.

This clonotype has a single count. The chain recombines TRBV4-2 with TRBJ1-2, with TRBD1 as a possible D gene (6 bases). The V end was cut by 1 base, the J end by 6 bases, with 12 bases between. The CDR3 extends over 14 amino acids. Germline V CDR1 and CDR2: LGHNA, YNFKEQ. CDR3 protein: CASSQGAGEDGYTF. In nucleotides, the CDR3 is TGTGCCAGCAGCCAAGGGGCAGGGGAAGATGGCTACACCTTC.

Notes on this clonotype: A clone one base away is much larger, so this may be a read error. The chain uses TRBV6-5 and TRBJ1-4, with TRBD1 identical over 9 bases. The CDR3 has 16 residues. Germline loops: CDR1 MNHEY, CDR2 SVGAGI. The chain's CDR3 is CAGSYYYRGQGEKLFF. The CDR3 nucleotides are TGTGCCGGCAGTTACTACTACAGGGGGCAGGGTGAAAAACTGTTTTTT.

This clonotype was seen repeatedly, ten times or more. J is TRBJ2-7 and V is TRBV18, with unresolved D. The CDR3 is made up of 15 amino acids. The V and J ends lost 3 bases and 9 bases respectively, with 21 bases between them. The germline V gene has CDR1 KGHSH and CDR2 LQKENI. CDR3 DNA sequence: TGTGCCAGCTCACCCTGGGTCTCCGGAGATCGACGGCAGTACTTC. Translation gives CASSPWVSGDRRQYF.

This clonotype has just a few counts. The V call is TRBV18, the J call TRBJ1-2; a possible D gene is TRBD1 (6 bases). This CDR3 spans 15 amino acids. Germline V lookup: CDR1 KGHSH, CDR2 LQKENI. Trimming pared 1 base from V and 2 bases from J, leaving 11 bases between. CDR3 bases: TGTGCCAGCTCACCACGGGACACTATCAACTATGGCTACACCTTC. Its protein is CASSPRDTINYGYTF. The whole variable domain, remainder taken from reference TRBV18 and TRBJ1-2, is NAGVMQNPRHLVRRRGQEARLRCSPMKGHSHVYWYRQLPEEGLKFMVYLQKENIIDESGMPKERFSAEFPKEGPSILRIQQVVRGDSAAYFCASSPRDTINYGYTFGSGTRLTVV.

The table lists this clonotype with many counts. V gene TRBV6-5 combines with J gene TRBJ2-5; D gene uncertain. The V end lost 4 bases, the J end lost 3 bases, and 9 bases lay between the germline ends. Germline loops: CDR1 MNHEY, CDR2 SVGAGI. The CDR3 extends over 13 amino acids. The CDR3 bases are TGTGCCAGCAGTTCGACTGCCGAAGAGACCCAGTACTTC. Translating gives CASSSTAEETQYF.

This clonotype was counted many times. V is TRBV6-2 or TRBV6-3 and J is TRBJ2-5; 10 bases are a match to TRBD2. J lost 3 bases, V lost 0 bases, and 4 bases had no gene match. CDR1 and CDR2 (germline): MNHEY, SVGEGT. The length of the CDR3 is 16 residues. The CDR3 loop is CASSYSLAGVEETQYF. The CDR3, as DNA: TGTGCCAGCAGTTACTCTCTAGCGGGAGTCGAAGAGACCCAGTACTTC.

This clonotype was counted many times. The chain joins TRBV20-1 to TRBJ2-7; TRBD2 is a possible D gene (7 bases). The germline gives CDR1 DFQATT, CDR2 SNEGSKA (reference sequence). This CDR3 spans 14 amino acids. Trimming shortened V by 5 bases and J by 2 bases, and 16 bases separated the two germline ends. This CDR3 reads CSARLAGATYEQYF. The CDR3 DNA reads as TGCAGTGCTCGCCTTGCGGGGGCTACCTACGAGCAGTACTTC.

This clonotype was observed a few times. J is TRBJ1-1 and V is TRBV7-9; D is uncertain. The CDR3 extends over 17 amino acids. V was pared by 2 bases and J by 1 base, with 17 bases between. The V gene's germline CDR1 is SEHNR and CDR2 FQNEAQ (reference sequence). The DNA of the CDR3 is TGTGCCAGCAGCTTAAATTCTATGGGGATGCGGAACACTGAAGCTTTCTTT. Translation gives CASSLNSMGMRNTEAFF.

This clonotype came up a few times. The chain recombines TRBV5-1 with TRBJ2-7; a weak D match, TRBD2 (6 bases). Trimming removed 0 bases from V and 2 bases from J, with 18 bases in between. Germline V gene sequence: CDR1 SGHRS, CDR2 YFSETQ. CDR3 length equals 17 residues. CDR3 DNA sequence: TGCGCCAGCAGCTTGGTTCCTTCCGGGACTCCGACCTACGAGCAGTACTTC. Translated, it gives CASSLVPSGTPTYEQYF.

This clonotype was found many times. The chain uses TRBV20-1 and TRBJ2-1; 12 bases map to TRBD2. Germline V gene sequence: CDR1 DFQATT, CDR2 SNEGSKA (reference sequence). The trim removed 5 bases at V and 5 bases at J, leaving 7 bases unmatched. The CDR3 length is 15 residues. CDR3 protein: CSAYLAGGLHNEQFF. The CDR3 nucleotides read TGCAGTGCTTATCTAGCGGGAGGGCTTCACAATGAGCAGTTCTTC.